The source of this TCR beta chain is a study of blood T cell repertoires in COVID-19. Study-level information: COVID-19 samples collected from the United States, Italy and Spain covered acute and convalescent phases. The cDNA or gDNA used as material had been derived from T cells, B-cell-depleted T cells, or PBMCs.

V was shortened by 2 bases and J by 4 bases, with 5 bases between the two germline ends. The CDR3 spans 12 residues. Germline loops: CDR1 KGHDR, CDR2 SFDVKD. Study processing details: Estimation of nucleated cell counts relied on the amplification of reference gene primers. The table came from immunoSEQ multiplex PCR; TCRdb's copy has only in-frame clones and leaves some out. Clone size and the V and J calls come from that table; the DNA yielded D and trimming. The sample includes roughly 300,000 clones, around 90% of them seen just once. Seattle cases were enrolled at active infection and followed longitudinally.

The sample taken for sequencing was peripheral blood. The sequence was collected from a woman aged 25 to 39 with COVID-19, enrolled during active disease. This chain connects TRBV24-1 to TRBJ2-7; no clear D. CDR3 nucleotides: TGTGCCACCAGTGATTCCCGTTACGAGCAGTACTTC. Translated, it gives CATSDSRYEQYF.